The source of this TCR beta chain is a study of CD8 T cells in ankylosing spondylitis. MiXCR, applied by TCRdb to the 5' RACE reads, yields one record per CDR3 protein. Of about 150,000 distinct CDR3 sequences in the sample, roughly 30% were seen once. The CDR3 length is 13 residues. CDR1 DFQATT and CDR2 SNEGSKA come from the germline V gene (reference sequence). J was trimmed by 5 bases and V by 6 bases; bases with no gene match: 8. The receptor comes from a male donor with ankylosing spondylitis. The chain combines TRBV20-1 with TRBJ2-7; TRBD1 aligns across 9 bases. Source material: synovial fluid, either unsorted or a sorted T cell fraction (not recorded which). This chain's CDR3 is CSANTGGLDEQYF. As DNA, the CDR3 is TGCAGTGCAAACACAGGGGGCTTGGACGAGCAGTACTTC.